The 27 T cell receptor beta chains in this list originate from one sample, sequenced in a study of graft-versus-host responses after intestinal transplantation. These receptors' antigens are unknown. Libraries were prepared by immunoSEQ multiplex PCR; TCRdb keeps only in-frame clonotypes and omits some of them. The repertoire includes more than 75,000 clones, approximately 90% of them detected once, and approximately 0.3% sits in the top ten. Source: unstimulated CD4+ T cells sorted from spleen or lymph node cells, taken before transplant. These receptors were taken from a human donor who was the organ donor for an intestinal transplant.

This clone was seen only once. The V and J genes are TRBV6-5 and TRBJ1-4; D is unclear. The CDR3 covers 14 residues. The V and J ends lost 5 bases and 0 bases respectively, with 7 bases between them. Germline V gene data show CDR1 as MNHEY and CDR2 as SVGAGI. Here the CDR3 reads CASSRHATNEKLFF. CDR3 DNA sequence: TGTGCCAGCAGTCGACATGCAACTAATGAAAAACTGTTTTTT.

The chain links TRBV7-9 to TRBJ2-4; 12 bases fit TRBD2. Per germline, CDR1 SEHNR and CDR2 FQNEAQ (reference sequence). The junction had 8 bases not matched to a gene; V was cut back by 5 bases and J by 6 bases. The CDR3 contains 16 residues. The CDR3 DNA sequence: TGTGCCAGCAGCGCCGGAGGGACTAGCGGGTTAAACATTCAGTACTTC. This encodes CASSAGGTSGLNIQYF.

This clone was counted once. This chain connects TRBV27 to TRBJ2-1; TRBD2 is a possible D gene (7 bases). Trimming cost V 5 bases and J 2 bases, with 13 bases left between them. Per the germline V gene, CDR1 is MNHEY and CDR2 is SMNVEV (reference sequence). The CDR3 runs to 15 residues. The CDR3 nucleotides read TGTGCCAGCAGTCGTCAGGGGAGGGCCTACAATGAGCAGTTCTTC. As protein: CASSRQGRAYNEQFF.

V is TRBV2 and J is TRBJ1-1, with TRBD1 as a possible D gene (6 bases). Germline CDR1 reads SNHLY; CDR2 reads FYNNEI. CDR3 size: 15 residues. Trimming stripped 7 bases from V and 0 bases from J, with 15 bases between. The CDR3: CASIRQAAMNTEAFF. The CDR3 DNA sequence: TGTGCCAGCATTAGACAGGCCGCTATGAACACTGAAGCTTTCTTT.

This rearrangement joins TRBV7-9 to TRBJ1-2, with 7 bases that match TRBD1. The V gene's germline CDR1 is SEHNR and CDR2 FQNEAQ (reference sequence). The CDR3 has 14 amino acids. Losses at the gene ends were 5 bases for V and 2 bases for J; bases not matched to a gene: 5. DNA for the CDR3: TGTGCCAGCAGCCTGGAACAGGGGAACTATGGCTACACCTTC. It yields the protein CASSLEQGNYGYTF.

The CDR3 here is CASAGGASNQPQHF. Written as DNA, the CDR3 is TGTGCCAGCGCAGGGGGCGCTTCCAATCAGCCCCAGCATTTT. The chain combines TRBV6-5 with TRBJ1-5, with 8 bases lining up with TRBD1. The length of the CDR3 is 14 residues. Per germline, CDR1 MNHEY and CDR2 SVGAGI. Trimming at V came to 8 bases and at J to 3 bases, leaving 6 bases not matched to a gene.

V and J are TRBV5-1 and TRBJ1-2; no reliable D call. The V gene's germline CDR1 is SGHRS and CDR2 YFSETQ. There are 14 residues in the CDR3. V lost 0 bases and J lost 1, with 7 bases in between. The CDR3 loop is CASSLDVGNYGYTF. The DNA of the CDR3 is TGCGCCAGCAGCTTGGATGTCGGTAACTATGGCTACACCTTC. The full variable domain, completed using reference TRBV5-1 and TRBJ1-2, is KAGVTQTPRYLIKTRGQQVTLSCSPISGHRSVSWYQQTPGQGLQFLFEYFSETQRNKGNFPGRFSGRQFSNSRSEMNVSTLELGDSALYLCASSLDVGNYGYTFGSGTRLTVV.

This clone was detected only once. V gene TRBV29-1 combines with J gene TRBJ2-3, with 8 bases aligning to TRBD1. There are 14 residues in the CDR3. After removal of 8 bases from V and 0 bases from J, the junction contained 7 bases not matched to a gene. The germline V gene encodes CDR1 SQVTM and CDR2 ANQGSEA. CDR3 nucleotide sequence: TGCAGCATCGGGACAGGATCTAGCACAGATACGCAGTATTTT. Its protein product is CSIGTGSSTDTQYF.

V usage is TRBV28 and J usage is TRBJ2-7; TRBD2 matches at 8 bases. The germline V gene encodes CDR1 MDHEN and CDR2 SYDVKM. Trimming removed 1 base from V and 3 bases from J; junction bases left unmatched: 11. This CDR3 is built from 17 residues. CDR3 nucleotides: TGTGCCAGCAGTTTATTTTTCCACCGGGGGGGCTTCTACGAGCAGTACTTC. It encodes CASSLFFHRGGFYEQYF.

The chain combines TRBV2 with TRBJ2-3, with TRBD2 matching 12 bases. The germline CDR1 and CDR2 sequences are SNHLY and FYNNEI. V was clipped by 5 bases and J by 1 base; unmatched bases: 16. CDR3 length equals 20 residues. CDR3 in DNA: TGTGCCAGCAGTCGCAGATATCTAGCGGGGGGGCCCATGGGCACAGATACGCAGTATTTT. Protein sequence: CASSRRYLAGGPMGTDTQYF.

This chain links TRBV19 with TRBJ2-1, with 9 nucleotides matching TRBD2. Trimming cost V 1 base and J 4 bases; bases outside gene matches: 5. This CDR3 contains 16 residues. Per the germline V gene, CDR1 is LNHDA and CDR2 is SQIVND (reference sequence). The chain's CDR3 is CASSIGRLAEYNEQFF. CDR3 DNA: TGTGCCAGTAGTATAGGTAGACTAGCGGAATACAATGAGCAGTTCTTC.

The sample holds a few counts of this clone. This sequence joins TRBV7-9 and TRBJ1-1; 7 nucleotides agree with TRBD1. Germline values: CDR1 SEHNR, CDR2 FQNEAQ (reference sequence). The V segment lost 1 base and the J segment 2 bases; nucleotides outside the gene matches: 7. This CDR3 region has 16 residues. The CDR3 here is CASSLGTGGGNTEAFF. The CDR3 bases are TGTGCCAGCAGCTTAGGGACAGGAGGAGGTAACACTGAAGCTTTCTTT.

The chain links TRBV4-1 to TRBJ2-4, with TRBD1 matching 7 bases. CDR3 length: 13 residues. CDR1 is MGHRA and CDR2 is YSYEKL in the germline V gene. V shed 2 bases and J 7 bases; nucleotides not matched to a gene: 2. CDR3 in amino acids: CASSQPGQNIQYF. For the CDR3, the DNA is TGCGCCAGCAGCCAACCGGGACAGAACATTCAGTACTTC.

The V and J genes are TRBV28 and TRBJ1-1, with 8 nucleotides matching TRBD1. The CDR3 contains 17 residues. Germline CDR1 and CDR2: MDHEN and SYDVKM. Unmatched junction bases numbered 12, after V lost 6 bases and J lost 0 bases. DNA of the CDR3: TGTGCCAGCAGAATAAGAAAAGCAGGGGGCATGAACACTGAAGCTTTCTTT. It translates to CASRIRKAGGMNTEAFF.

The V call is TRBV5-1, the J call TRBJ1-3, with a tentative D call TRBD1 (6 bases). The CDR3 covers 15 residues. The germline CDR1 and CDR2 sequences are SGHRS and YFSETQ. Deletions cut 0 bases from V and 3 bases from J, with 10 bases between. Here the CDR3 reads CASSLVQGHGNTIYF. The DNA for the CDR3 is TGCGCCAGCAGCTTGGTCCAGGGACATGGAAACACCATATATTTT.

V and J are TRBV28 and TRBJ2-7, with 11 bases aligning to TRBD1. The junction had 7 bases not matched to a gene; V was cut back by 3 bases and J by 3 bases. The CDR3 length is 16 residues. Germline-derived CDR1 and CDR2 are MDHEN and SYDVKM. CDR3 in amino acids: CASSFGSGTGGYEQYF. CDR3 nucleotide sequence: TGTGCCAGCAGTTTTGGGTCCGGGACAGGGGGCTACGAGCAGTACTTC.

As DNA, the CDR3 is TGTGCCAGCAGCAAACTCACAGATACGCAGTATTTT. Amino acids: CASSKLTDTQYF. The chain employs TRBV21-1 and TRBJ2-3; the table's D call TRBD2 went unverified against the DNA. TRBV21-1 is a pseudogene. The CDR3 is 12 amino acids.

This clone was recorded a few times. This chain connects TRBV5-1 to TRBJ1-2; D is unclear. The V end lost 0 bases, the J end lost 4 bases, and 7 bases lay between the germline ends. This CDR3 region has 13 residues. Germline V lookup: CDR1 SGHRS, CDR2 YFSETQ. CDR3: CASSLAEGYGYTF. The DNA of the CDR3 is TGCGCCAGCAGCTTGGCCGAGGGCTATGGCTACACCTTC.

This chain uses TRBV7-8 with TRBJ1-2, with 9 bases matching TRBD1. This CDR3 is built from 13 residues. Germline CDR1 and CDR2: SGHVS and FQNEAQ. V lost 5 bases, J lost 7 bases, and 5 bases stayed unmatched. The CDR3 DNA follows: TGTGCCAGCAGCATACAGGGGGCAGGTGGCTACACCTTC. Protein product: CASSIQGAGGYTF.

CDR3 amino acids: CASSPRSGGGTDTQYF. The CDR3 DNA reads TGTGCCAGCTCACCAAGGTCGGGGGGCGGCACAGATACGCAGTATTTT. The rearrangement uses TRBV18 and TRBJ2-3; D might be TRBD2 (7 bases). V shed 2 bases and J shed 1 base, with 13 bases lying between them. The germline V gene encodes CDR1 KGHSH and CDR2 LQKENI. The CDR3 loop spans 16 amino acids.

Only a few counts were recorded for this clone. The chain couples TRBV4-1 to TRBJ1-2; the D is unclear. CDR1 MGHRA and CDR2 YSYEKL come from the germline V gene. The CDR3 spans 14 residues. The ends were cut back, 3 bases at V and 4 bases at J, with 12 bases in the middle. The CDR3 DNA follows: TGCGCCAGCAGCCAGTTACTCACCGCCTATGGCTACACCTTC. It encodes CASSQLLTAYGYTF.

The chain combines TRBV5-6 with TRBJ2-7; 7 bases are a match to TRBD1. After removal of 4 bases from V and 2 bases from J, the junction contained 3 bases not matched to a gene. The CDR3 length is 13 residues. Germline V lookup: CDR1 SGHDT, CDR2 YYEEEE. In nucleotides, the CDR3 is TGTGCCAGCAGCCCCGGGACAGCCTACGAGCAGTACTTC. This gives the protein CASSPGTAYEQYF. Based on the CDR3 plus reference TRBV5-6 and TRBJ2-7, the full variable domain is DAGVTQSPTHLIKTRGQQVTLRCSPKSGHDTVSWYQQALGQGPQFIFQYYEEEERQRGNFPDRFSGHQFPNYSSELNVNALLLGDSALYLCASSPGTAYEQYFGPGTRLTVT.

The CDR3 DNA reads TGTGCCAGCAGTTACTCGAGACTCAGAGCAAACTATGGCTACACCTTC. The encoded protein is CASSYSRLRANYGYTF. The chain employs TRBV6-5 and TRBJ1-2, with D hard to call. Trimming removed 0 bases at V and 2 bases at J, with 13 bases between. CDR1 MNHEY and CDR2 SVGAGI come from the germline V gene. This CDR3 is built from 16 residues.

This CDR3 is CASSSGNWGIQYF. The CDR3, as DNA: TGTGCCAGCAGCTCCGGGAACTGGGGCATTCAGTACTTC. J is TRBJ2-4 and V is TRBV11-2, with D perhaps TRBD2 (5 bases). Germline loops: CDR1 SGHAT, CDR2 FQNNGV. V was clipped by 4 bases and J by 9 bases, with 13 bases between them. This CDR3 region has 13 residues. Drawing the rest from reference TRBV11-2 and TRBJ2-4, the complete variable domain is EAGVAQSPRYKIIEKRQSVAFWCNPISGHATLYWYQQILGQGPKLLIQFQNNGVVDDSQLPKDRFSAERLKGVDSTLKIQPAKLEDSAVYLCASSSGNWGIQYFGAGTRLSVL.

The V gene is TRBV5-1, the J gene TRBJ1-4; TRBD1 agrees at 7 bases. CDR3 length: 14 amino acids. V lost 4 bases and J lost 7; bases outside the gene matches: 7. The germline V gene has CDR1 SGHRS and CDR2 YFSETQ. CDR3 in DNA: TGCGCCAGCAGCCTCGGACAGGTGGCTGAAAAACTGTTTTTT. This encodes CASSLGQVAEKLFF. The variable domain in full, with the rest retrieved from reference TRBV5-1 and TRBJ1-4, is KAGVTQTPRYLIKTRGQQVTLSCSPISGHRSVSWYQQTPGQGLQFLFEYFSETQRNKGNFPGRFSGRQFSNSRSEMNVSTLELGDSALYLCASSLGQVAEKLFFGSGTQLSVL.

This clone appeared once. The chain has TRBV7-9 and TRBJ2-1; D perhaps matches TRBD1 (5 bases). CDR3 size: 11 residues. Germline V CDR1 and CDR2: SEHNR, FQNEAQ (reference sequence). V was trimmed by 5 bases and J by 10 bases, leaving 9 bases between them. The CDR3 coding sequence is TGTGCCAGCAGCCCCTACAGGGAGCAGTTCTTC. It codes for CASSPYREQFF.

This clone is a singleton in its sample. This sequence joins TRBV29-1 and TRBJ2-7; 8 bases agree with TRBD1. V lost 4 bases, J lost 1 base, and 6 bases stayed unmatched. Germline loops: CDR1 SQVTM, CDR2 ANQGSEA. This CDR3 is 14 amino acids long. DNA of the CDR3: TGCAGCGTTGGCCAGGGGGCTCAATCCTACGAGCAGTACTTC. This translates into CSVGQGAQSYEQYF.